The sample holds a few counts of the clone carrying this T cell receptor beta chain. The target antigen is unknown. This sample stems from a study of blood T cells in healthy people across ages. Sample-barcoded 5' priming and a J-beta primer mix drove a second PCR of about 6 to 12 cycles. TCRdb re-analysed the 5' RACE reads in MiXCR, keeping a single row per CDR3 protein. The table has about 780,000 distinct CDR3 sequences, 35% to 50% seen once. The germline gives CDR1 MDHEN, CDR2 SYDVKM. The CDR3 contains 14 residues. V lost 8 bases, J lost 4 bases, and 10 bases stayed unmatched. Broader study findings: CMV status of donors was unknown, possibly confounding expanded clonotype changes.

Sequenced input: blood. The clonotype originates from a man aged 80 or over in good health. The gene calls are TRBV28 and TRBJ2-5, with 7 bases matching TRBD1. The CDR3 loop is CASGDRDSRETQYF. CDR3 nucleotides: TGTGCCAGCGGCGACAGGGATTCAAGAGAGACCCAGTACTTC.